Listed here are 18 T cell receptor beta chains from one sample, sequenced in a study of T cells in Graves' hyperthyroidism and ophthalmopathy. Amplification targeted TCR beta CDR3 regions from RNA transcripts. The TCR CDR3 first-round RT-PCR relied on the HTBI primer set. TCRdb reprocessed the multiplex PCR reads with MiXCR, giving one entry per CDR3 protein. Of some 360,000 distinct CDR3 sequences listed, 15% to 20% were seen once; the top ten hold about 14%. The sample taken for sequencing was blood. These receptors all stem from a woman aged 40 to 55 with Graves' ophthalmopathy.

This clonotype was detected ten times or more. J is TRBJ2-7 and V is TRBV7-8; D may correspond to TRBD1 or TRBD2 (5 bases each). CDR1 is SGHVS, CDR2 FQNEAQ, per germline. The CDR3 has 14 residues. V gave up 6 bases and J gave up 2 bases, with 14 bases separating them. CDR3 region: CASRLQGVTYEQYF. Here the CDR3 DNA reads TGTGCCAGCAGGCTTCAGGGAGTCACCTACGAGCAGTACTTC.

Regarding this clonotype: An end of the junction differs from the germline gene, which may be a read error. The CDR3 DNA is TGTGCCAGCAGTCCCTCGTATGCTCAAAGCCGTCGCAATCAGCCCCAGCTTTTT. Its protein product is CASSPSYAQSRRNQPQLF. V gene TRBV12-3 or TRBV12-4 combines with J gene TRBJ1-5; D is ambiguous. The CDR3 is made up of 18 amino acids.

This clonotype was counted many times. The J gene is TRBJ1-1, the V gene TRBV20-1; perhaps TRBD1 as D (6 bases). V lost 6 bases to trimming and J lost 6 bases, with 20 bases between them. CDR1 DFQATT and CDR2 SNEGSKA come from the germline V gene (reference sequence). The length of the CDR3 is 14 residues. The DNA of the CDR3 is TGCAGTGCCCGGGACACTCCCAGACGCGCTGAAGCTTTCTTT. Its translation is CSARDTPRRAEAFF.

The CDR3 DNA is TGTGCCTGGAGTCCTGACAGAAACACTGAAGCTTTCTTT. Translation: CAWSPDRNTEAFF. The chain has TRBV30 and TRBJ1-1, with D possibly being TRBD1 (5 bases). Trimming left V 2 bases short and J 2 bases short, with 9 bases between. The CDR3 is 13 amino acids. Germline V gene data show CDR1 as GTSNPN and CDR2 as SVGIG (reference sequence). Full variable domain (rest looked up from reference TRBV30 and TRBJ1-1): SQTIHQWPATLVQPVGSPLSLECTVEGTSNPNLYWYRQAAGRGLQLLFYSVGIGQISSEVPQNLSASRPQDRQFILSSKKLLLSDSGFYLCAWSPDRNTEAFFGQGTRLTVV.

In the case of this clonotype: Mismatch with germline at one junction end may stem from a read error. The gene calls are TRBV7-8 and TRBJ2-7; perhaps TRBD1 as D (5 bases). Germline CDR1 and CDR2: SGHVS and FQNEAQ. The CDR3 is 13 residues long. DNA for the CDR3: TGTGCCAGCAGCTTCCTGCAGGGAAGCGAGCAGTCCTTC. It yields the protein CASSFLQGSEQSF.

This clonotype is a singleton in its sample. V and J are TRBV20-1 and TRBJ1-2; the match to TRBD1 covers 9 bases. The V and J ends lost 6 bases and 7 bases, in that order; junction bases with no gene match: 12. The CDR3 is 14 amino acids. Germline CDR1 is DFQATT and CDR2 is SNEGSKA (reference sequence). The CDR3 is CSASDRGTLRGYTF. In nucleotides, the CDR3 is TGCAGTGCGAGCGACAGGGGGACACTGCGTGGCTACACCTTC.

This clonotype was seen many times. The chain has TRBV5-5 and TRBJ2-7; the D is unclear. V lost 4 bases and J lost 1, with 15 bases in between. The CDR3 extends over 15 amino acids. Per the germline V gene, CDR1 is SGHKS and CDR2 is YYEKEE (reference sequence). The CDR3 region is CASSVRLVDSYEQYF. CDR3 nucleotides: TGTGCCAGCAGCGTGAGGCTTGTGGATTCCTACGAGCAGTACTTC.

The chain recombines TRBV20-1 with TRBJ1-1; TRBD1 agrees at 7 bases. The CDR3 has 12 residues. CDR1 is DFQATT and CDR2 is SNEGSKA in the germline V gene (reference sequence). Unmatched junction bases numbered 7, after V lost 2 bases and J lost 10 bases. The chain's CDR3 is CSARKGARGAFF. In DNA form, the CDR3 reads TGCAGTGCTAGAAAGGGGGCGCGAGGAGCTTTCTTT.

This clonotype was seen ten or more times. This chain uses TRBV11-1 with TRBJ1-4; 7 bases match TRBD1. Per the germline V gene, CDR1 is SGHAT and CDR2 is FQDESV (reference sequence). J was trimmed by 7 bases and V by 5 bases; bases with no gene match: 10. The CDR3 totals 15 residues. CDR3 sequence (DNA): TGTGCCAGCAGCCCATGGACAGGTGGGATTGAAAAACTGTTTTTT. Translation: CASSPWTGGIEKLFF.

This clonotype appeared many times. The V gene is TRBV9, the J gene TRBJ2-7; 8 bases are a match to TRBD1. CDR3 length: 15 amino acids. The germline CDR1 and CDR2 sequences are SGDLS and YYNGEE. The J segment lost 6 bases and the V segment lost 0 bases, leaving 8 bases of the junction unmatched. The CDR3 DNA is TGTGCCAGCAGCGTAGGGGCAGGGGGCCCTTCCGAGCAGTACTTC. It yields the protein CASSVGAGGPSEQYF.

This clonotype has a count of ten or more. V and J are TRBV12-3 or TRBV12-4 and TRBJ2-5; the D gene could be TRBD1 or TRBD2 (5 bases each). The V and J ends lost 5 bases and 10 bases respectively, with 26 bases between them. The CDR3 contains 16 residues. This CDR3 reads CASSVGRRRDPPVQYF. The DNA of the CDR3 is TGTGCCAGCAGTGTTGGAAGGAGAAGGGACCCTCCGGTCCAGTACTTC.

This clonotype was found many times. The rearrangement uses TRBV6-1 and TRBJ2-7, with D unresolved. This CDR3 is 14 amino acids long. V lost 4 bases and J 0 bases, leaving 10 bases between the germline ends. CDR1 and CDR2 from the germline V gene are MNHNS and SASEGT. This CDR3 reads CASSGQDVSYEQYF. The CDR3 nucleotides read TGTGCCAGCAGTGGGCAGGACGTCTCCTACGAGCAGTACTTC.

The gene calls are TRBV7-9 and TRBJ2-5; 9 nucleotides agree with TRBD2. Germline V gene sequence: CDR1 SEHNR, CDR2 FQNEAQ (reference sequence). CDR3 length equals 15 residues. Trimming at V came to 6 bases and at J to 2 bases, leaving 7 bases not matched to a gene. CDR3 bases: TGTGCCAGCAGGTCTGGGACTAGCTATCAAGAGACCCAGTACTTC. Translation gives CASRSGTSYQETQYF.

This clonotype was seen at least ten times. The V and J genes are TRBV10-2 and TRBJ2-7; 7 bases are shared with TRBD2. The CDR3 spans 13 residues. CDR1 and CDR2 (germline): WSHSY, SAAADI. V trimming: 7 bases; J trimming: 4 bases; junction bases outside the gene matches: 7. The CDR3 spells CASMPTGGYEQYF. The CDR3 DNA follows: TGCGCCAGCATGCCAACGGGGGGTTACGAGCAGTACTTC.

Many counts were recorded for this clonotype. A junction boundary mismatches the germline segment, possibly from a read error. The gene calls are TRBV20-1 and TRBJ1-3; 7 positions agree with TRBD1. Looked up from germline, CDR1 is DFQATT and CDR2 is SNEGSKA (reference sequence). This CDR3 has 13 amino acids. CDR3 bases: TGCAGTGCTAGTGGGACAGCTGGAAGCACCATATATTTT. Amino acids: CSASGTAGSTIYF.

Ten or more counts support this clonotype. CDR3 in amino acids: CSARESGKTYEQYF. The CDR3, as DNA: TGCAGTGCTAGAGAATCGGGCAAGACCTACGAGCAGTACTTC. The chain is built from TRBV20-1 and TRBJ2-7; D not resolved. CDR1 is DFQATT and CDR2 is SNEGSKA in the germline V gene (reference sequence). The CDR3 spans 14 residues. Trimming cost V 0 bases and J 2 bases, with 11 bases left between them.

The sample holds many counts of this clonotype. This chain links TRBV28 with TRBJ2-5; 7 bases agree with TRBD2. The CDR3 is 14 amino acids. V lost 3 bases and J lost 0; bases outside the gene matches: 1. The V gene's germline CDR1 is MDHEN and CDR2 SYDVKM. The CDR3 region has the DNA TGTGCCAGCAGTTTCCTAGCGGACCAAGAGACCCAGTACTTC. Residues: CASSFLADQETQYF.

The J gene is TRBJ2-5, the V gene TRBV12-3 or TRBV12-4; D uncertain. CDR3 length: 15 residues. Trimming stripped 2 bases from V and 2 bases from J, with 12 bases between. CDR3 amino acids: CASSLLGSRQETQYF. The CDR3 DNA reads as TGTGCCAGCAGTTTATTGGGGTCTAGACAAGAGACCCAGTACTTC.